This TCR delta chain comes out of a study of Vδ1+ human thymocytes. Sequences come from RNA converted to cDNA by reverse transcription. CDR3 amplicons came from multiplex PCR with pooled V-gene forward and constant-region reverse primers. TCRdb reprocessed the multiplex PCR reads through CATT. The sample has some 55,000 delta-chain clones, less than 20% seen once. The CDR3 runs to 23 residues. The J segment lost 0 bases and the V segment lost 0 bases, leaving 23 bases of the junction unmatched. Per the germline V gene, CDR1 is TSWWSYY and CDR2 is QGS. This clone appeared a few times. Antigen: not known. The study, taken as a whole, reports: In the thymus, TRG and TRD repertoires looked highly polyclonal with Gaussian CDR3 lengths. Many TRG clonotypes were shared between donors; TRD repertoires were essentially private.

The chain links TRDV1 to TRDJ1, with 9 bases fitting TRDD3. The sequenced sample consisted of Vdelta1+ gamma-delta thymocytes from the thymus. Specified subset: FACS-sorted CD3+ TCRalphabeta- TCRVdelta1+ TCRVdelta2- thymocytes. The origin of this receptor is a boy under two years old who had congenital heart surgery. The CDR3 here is CALGELRKFRVLGEQSNTDKLIF. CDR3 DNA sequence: TGTGCTCTTGGGGAACTCAGGAAGTTTCGTGTACTGGGGGAGCAGTCCAACACCGATAAACTCATCTTT.